This T cell receptor beta chain appears in the sequencing data of a study of CD8 T cells in Susac syndrome. With random hexamers, 0.5 to 1 ug RNA was reverse transcribed. Amplification of TCR beta CDR3 across 54 Vbeta and 13 Jbeta was performed with immunoSEQ multiplex PCR. TCRdb reprocessed the immunoSEQ multiplex PCR reads with MiXCR, giving one entry per CDR3 protein. The table shows a few hundred thousand distinct CDR3 sequences, with 70% to 90% occurring only once. The CDR3 extends over 18 amino acids. Trimming took 3 bases from V and 0 from J; bases not matched to a gene: 7. Germline loops: CDR1 SGDLS, CDR2 YYNGEE. The study sequenced TCR beta in blood CD8+ and CD4+ T cells.

The clonotype originates from a human donor with multiple sclerosis. Sample: CD8+ T cells from PBMCs. V is TRBV9 and J is TRBJ2-2, with TRBD2 identical over 11 bases. In DNA, the CDR3 is TGTGCCAGCAGCGAGGGGACTAGCGGATCGGCGAACACCGGGGAGCTGTTTTTT. This sequence encodes CASSEGTSGSANTGELFF. The variable domain in full, with the rest retrieved from reference TRBV9 and TRBJ2-2, is DSGVTQTPKHLITATGQRVTLRCSPRSGDLSVYWYQQSLDQGLQFLIQYYNGEERAKGNILERFSAQQFPDLHSELNLSSLELGDSALYFCASSEGTSGSANTGELFFGEGSRLTVL.